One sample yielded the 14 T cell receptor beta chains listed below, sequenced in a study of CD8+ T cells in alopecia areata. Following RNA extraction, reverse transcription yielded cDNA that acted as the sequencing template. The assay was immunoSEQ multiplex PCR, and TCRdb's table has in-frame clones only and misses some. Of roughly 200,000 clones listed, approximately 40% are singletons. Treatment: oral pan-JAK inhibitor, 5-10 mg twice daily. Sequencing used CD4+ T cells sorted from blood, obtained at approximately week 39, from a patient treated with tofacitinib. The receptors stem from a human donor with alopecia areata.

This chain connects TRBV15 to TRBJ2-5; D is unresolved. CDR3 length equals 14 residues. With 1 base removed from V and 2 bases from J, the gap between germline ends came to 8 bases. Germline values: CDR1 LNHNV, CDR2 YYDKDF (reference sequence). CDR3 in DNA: TGTGCCACCAGCAGAGGAGCTAGACAAGAGACCCAGTACTTC. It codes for CATSRGARQETQYF.

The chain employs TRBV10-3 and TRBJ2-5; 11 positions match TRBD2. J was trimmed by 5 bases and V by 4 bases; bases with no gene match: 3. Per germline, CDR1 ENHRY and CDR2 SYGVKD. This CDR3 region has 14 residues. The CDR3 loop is CAISGGLAAETQYF. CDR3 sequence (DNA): TGTGCCATCAGTGGGGGACTAGCGGCCGAGACCCAGTACTTC.

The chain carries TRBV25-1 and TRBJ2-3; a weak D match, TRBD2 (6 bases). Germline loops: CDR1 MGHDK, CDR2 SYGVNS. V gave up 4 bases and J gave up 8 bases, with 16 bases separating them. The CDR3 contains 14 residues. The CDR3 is CASSAYGGRSTQYF. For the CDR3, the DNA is TGTGCCAGCAGTGCCTACGGAGGGCGCAGTACGCAGTATTTT.

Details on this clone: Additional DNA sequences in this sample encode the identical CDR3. In DNA form, the CDR3 reads TGCAGCGTCCTACGGGGCTACGAGCAGTACTTC. This sequence encodes CSVLRGYEQYF. The chain uses TRBV29-1 and TRBJ2-7; a weak D match, TRBD2 (5 bases). V dropped 6 bases and J dropped 3 bases, with 9 bases sitting between them. Germline V gene data show CDR1 as SQVTM and CDR2 as ANQGSEA. The CDR3 loop spans 11 amino acids.

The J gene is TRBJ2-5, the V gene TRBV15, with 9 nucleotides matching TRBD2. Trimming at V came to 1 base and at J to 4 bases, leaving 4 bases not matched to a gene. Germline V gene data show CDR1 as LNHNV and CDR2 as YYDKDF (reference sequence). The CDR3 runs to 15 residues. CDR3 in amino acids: CATSRALAGVETQYF. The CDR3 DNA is TGTGCCACCAGCAGAGCATTAGCGGGAGTAGAGACCCAGTACTTC.

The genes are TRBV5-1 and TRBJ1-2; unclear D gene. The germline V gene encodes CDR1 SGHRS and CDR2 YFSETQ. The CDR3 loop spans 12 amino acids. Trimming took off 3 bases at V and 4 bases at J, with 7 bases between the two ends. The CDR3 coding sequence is TGCGCCAGCAGCTCTGGCGCCTATGGCTACACCTTC. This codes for CASSSGAYGYTF. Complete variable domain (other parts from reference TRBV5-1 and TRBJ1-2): KAGVTQTPRYLIKTRGQQVTLSCSPISGHRSVSWYQQTPGQGLQFLFEYFSETQRNKGNFPGRFSGRQFSNSRSEMNVSTLELGDSALYLCASSSGAYGYTFGSGTRLTVV.

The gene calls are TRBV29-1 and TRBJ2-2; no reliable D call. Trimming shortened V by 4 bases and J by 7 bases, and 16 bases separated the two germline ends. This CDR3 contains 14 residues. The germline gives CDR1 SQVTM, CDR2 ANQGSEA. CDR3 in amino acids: CSVGWAPPGGELFF. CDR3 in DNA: TGCAGCGTTGGATGGGCTCCCCCGGGCGGGGAGCTGTTTTTT.

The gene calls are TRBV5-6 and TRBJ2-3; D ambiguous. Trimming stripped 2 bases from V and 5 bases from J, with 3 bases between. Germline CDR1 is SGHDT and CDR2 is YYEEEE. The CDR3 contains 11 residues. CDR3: CASSFLDTQYF. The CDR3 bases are TGTGCCAGCAGCTTCTTAGATACGCAGTATTTT.

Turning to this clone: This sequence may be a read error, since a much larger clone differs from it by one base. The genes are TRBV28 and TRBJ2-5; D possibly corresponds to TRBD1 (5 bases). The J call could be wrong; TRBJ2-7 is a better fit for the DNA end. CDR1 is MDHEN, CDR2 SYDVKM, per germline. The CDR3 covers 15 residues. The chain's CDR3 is CASSLTPRVSYEQYF. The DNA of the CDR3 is TGTGCCAGCAGTTTAACCCCCAGGGTCTCCTACGAGCAGTACTTC.

CDR3 bases: TGTGCCAGCAGCACCGGGACAGGCTTCTACGAGCAGTACTTC. Translation: CASSTGTGFYEQYF. This chain joins TRBV6-1 and TRBJ2-7, with 8 positions matching TRBD1. This CDR3 spans 14 amino acids. Trimming took 6 bases from V and 3 from J; bases not matched to a gene: 7. CDR1 and CDR2 from the germline V gene are MNHNS and SASEGT.

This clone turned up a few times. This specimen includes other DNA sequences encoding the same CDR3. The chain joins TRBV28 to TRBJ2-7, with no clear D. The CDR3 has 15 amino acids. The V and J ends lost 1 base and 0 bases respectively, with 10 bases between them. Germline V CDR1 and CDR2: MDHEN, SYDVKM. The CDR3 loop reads CASSLSPRSSYEQYF. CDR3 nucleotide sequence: TGTGCCAGCAGTTTATCACCCCGGAGCTCCTACGAGCAGTACTTC. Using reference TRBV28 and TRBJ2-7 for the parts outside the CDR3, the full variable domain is DVKVTQSSRYLVKRTGEKVFLECVQDMDHENMFWYRQDPGLGLRLIYFSYDVKMKEKGDIPEGYSVSREKKERFSLILESASTNQTSMYLCASSLSPRSSYEQYFGPGTRLTVT.

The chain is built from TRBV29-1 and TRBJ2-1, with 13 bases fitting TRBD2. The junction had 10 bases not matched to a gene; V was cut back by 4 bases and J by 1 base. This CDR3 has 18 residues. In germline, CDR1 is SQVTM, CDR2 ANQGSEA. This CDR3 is CSVARLAGGVMSYNEQFF. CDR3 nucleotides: TGCAGCGTTGCCAGACTAGCGGGAGGCGTCATGTCCTACAATGAGCAGTTCTTC.

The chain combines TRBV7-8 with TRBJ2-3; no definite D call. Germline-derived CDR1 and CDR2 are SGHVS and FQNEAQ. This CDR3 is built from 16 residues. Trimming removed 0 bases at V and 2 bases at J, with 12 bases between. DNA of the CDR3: TGTGCCAGCAGCTTAGCTGTCGGGCGGAACACAGATACGCAGTATTTT. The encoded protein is CASSLAVGRNTDTQYF.

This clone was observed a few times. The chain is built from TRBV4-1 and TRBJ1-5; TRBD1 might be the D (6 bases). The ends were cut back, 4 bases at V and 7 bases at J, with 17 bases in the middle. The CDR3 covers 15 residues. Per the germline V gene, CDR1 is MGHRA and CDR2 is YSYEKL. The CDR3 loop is CASSLAGTPMQPQHF. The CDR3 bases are TGCGCCAGCAGCCTCGCTGGGACACCGATGCAGCCCCAGCATTTT.